This T cell receptor beta chain was observed in a study of T-cell reconstitution after alpha-beta-depleted transplantation in children. This clonotype was recorded a few times. Its specificity is unknown. In germline, CDR1 is DFQATT, CDR2 SNEGSKA (reference sequence). The length of the CDR3 is 12 residues. V dropped 3 bases and J dropped 7 bases, with 9 bases sitting between them. Researchers prepared the TCRbeta library using unique molecular identifiers, the study reports. Each CDR3 protein is one row after TCRdb ran MiXCR on the PCR reads. Among about 78,000 distinct CDR3 sequences, roughly 13% were seen once, and the ten largest hold 25% to 30%. Points from the study as a whole: Day-60 TCRbeta diversity that was high in some patients was derived from surviving recipient T cells and thymic progenitors. T-cell counts and diversity at one year post-transplant came mainly from newly produced T cells. Several hundred graft clones that had expanded were reportedly the source of alpha-beta T cells about two months after transplant.

The V gene is TRBV20-1, the J gene TRBJ2-2; maybe TRBD2 (5 bases). The origin of this receptor is a male patient aged 2-10 years who had a stem cell transplant for acute lymphoblastic leukemia, so the T cells may come from the graft donor. This sample comprised PBMCs, mostly from graft donor cells, obtained 180 days after TCRalphabeta/CD19-depleted stem cell transplant. The CDR3 nucleotides read TGCAGTGCTAGTGGGAGCGGCGGGGAGCTGTTTTTT. Protein sequence: CSASGSGGELFF.